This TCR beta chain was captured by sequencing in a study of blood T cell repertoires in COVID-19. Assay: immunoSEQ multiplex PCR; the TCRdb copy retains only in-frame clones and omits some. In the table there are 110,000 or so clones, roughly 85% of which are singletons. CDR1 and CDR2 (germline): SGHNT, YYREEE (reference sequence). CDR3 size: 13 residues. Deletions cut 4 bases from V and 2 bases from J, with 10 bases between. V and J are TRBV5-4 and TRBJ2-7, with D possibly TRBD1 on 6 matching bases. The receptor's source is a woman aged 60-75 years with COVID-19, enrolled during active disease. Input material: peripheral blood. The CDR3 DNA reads TGTGCCAGCAGCGGGGGCGAGGCCTACGAGCAGTACTTC. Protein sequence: CASSGGEAYEQYF.